This record concerns one T cell receptor beta chain sequence. Antigen specificity is unknown. These data belong to a study of regulatory T cells in long-lasting Graves disease. Study-wide findings and caveats: TCR diversity was lower in persistent Graves' patients (versus newly diagnosed ones).

Relying on iRepertoire HTBI primers and Arm-PCR of CDR3 regions, the team built TCR beta libraries. One entry per CDR3 protein, called by TCRdb with MiXCR from the multiplex PCR reads. The table has over 650,000 distinct CDR3 sequences, 30% seen once. Time point of the sample: persistent/refractory GD, antithyroid drugs over 5 years with positive TRAb. Extracted RNA from PBMCs served as the source of the TCR library. Sequencing used peripheral blood mononuclear cells (PBMCs), obtained when the disease was refractory, from a patient treated with antithyroid drugs. This TCR came from a female donor with Graves disease.

The CDR3 region is CASSVTSGGVFYEQYF. As DNA, the CDR3 is TGTGCCAGCAGTGTCACCAGCGGGGGAGTCTTCTACGAGCAGTACTTC. The genes are TRBV6-2 or TRBV6-3 and TRBJ2-7; the match to TRBD2 covers 8 bases. Germline V lookup: CDR1 MNHEY, CDR2 SVGEGT. The CDR3 length is 16 residues. After removal of 5 bases from V and 3 bases from J, the junction contained 12 bases not matched to a gene.